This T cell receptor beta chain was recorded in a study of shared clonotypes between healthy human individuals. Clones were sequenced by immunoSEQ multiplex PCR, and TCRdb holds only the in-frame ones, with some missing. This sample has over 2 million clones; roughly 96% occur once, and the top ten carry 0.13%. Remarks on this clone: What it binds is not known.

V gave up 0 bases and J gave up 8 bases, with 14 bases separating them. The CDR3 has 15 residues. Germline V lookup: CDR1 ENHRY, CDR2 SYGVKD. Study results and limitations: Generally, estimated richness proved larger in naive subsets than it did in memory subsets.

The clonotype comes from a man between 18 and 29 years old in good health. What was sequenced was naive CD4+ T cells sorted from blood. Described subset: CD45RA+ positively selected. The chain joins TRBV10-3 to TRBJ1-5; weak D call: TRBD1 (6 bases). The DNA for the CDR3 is TGTGCCATCAGTGAGTCGTTGGGGGGCGCAGAGCCCCAGCATTTT. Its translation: CAISESLGGAEPQHF.